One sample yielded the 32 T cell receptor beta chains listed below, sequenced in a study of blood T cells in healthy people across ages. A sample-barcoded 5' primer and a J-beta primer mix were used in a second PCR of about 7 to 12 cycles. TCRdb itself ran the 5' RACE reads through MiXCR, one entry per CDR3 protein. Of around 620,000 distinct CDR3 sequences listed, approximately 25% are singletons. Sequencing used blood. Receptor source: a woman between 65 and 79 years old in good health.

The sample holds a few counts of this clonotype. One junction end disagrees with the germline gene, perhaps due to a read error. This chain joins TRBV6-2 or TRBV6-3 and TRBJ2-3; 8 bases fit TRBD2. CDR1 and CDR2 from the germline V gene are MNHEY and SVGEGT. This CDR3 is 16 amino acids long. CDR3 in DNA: TGTGCCAGTAGTTCCCATCCCGGGGGGGCCACAGATACGCAGTATTTT. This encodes CASSSHPGGATDTQYF.

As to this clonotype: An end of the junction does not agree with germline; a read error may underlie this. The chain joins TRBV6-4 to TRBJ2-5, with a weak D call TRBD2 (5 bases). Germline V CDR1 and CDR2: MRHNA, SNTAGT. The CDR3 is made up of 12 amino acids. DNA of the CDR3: TGCGCCAGTGATCCCGATGGGGAGACCCTGTACTTC. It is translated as CASDPDGETLYF.

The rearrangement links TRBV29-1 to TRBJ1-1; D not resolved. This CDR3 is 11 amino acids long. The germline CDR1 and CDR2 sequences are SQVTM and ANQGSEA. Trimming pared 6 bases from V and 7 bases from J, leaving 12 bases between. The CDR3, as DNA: TGCAGCGTAACAAGGGAGAGTGAAGCTTTCTTT. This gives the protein CSVTRESEAFF.

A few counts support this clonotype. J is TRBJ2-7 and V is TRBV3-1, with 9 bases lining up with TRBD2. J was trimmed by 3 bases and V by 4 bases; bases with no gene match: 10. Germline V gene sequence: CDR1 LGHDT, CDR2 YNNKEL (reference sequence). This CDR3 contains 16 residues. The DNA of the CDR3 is TGTGCCAGCAGCCGGCGTAGCGGGGGTCTAAACTACGAGCAGTACTTC. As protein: CASSRRSGGLNYEQYF.

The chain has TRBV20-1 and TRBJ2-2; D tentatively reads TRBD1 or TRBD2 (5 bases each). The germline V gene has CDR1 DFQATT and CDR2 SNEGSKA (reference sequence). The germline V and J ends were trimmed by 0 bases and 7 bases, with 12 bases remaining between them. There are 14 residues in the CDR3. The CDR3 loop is CSARDHEGFGELFF. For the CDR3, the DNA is TGCAGTGCTAGAGATCATGAGGGGTTCGGGGAGCTGTTTTTT.

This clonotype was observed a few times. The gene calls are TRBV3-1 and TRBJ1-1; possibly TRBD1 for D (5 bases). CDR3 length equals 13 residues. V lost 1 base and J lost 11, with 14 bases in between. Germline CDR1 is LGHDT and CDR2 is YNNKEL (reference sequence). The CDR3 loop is CASSQGRGRAAFF. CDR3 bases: TGTGCCAGCAGCCAAGGGAGGGGCAGGGCGGCTTTCTTT.

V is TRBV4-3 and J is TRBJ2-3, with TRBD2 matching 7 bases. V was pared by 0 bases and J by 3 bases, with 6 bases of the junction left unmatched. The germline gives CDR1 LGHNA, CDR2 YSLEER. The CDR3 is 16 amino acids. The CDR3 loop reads CASSQDPAGETDTQYF. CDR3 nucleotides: TGCGCCAGCAGCCAAGACCCTGCGGGGGAGACAGATACGCAGTATTTT.

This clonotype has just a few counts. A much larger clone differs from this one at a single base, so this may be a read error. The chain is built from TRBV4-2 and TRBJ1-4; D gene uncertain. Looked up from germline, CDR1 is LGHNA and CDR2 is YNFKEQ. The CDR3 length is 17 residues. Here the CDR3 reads CASSQARDPLGNERLFF. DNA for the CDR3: TGTGCCAGCAGCCAAGCCCGAGATCCGTTGGGTAATGAAAGACTGTTTTTT.

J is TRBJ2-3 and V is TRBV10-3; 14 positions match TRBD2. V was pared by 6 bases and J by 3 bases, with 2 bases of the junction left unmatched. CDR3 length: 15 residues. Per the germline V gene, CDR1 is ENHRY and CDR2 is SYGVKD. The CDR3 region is CAISRTSGGTDTQYF. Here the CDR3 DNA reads TGTGCCATCAGCAGGACTAGCGGGGGGACAGATACGCAGTATTTT.

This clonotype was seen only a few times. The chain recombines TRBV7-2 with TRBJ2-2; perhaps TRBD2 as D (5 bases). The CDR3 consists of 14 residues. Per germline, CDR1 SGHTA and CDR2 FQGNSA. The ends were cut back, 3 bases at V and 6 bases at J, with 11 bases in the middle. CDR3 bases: TGTGCCAGCAGCTTGCGGCGGGTGGCCGGGGAGCTGTTTTTT. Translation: CASSLRRVAGELFF.

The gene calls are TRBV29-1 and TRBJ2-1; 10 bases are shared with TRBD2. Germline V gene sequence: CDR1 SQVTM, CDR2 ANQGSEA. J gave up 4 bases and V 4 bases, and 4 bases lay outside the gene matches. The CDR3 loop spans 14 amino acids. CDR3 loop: CSVAGTSAYNEQFF. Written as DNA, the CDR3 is TGCAGCGTTGCCGGGACTAGCGCTTACAATGAGCAGTTCTTC.

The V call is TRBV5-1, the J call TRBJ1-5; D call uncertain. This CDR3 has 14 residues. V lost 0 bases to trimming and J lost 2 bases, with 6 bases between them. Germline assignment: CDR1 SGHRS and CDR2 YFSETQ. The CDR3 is CASSLAPRNQPQHF. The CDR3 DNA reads TGCGCCAGCAGCTTGGCCCCCCGCAATCAGCCCCAGCATTTT.

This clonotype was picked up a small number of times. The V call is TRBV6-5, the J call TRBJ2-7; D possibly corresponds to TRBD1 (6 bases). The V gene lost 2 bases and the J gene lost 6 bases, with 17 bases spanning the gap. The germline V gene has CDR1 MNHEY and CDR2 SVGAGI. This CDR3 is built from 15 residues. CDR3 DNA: TGTGCCAGCAGTTACCTTCGCAGGGGCCCCCTCGAGCAGTACTTC. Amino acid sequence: CASSYLRRGPLEQYF.

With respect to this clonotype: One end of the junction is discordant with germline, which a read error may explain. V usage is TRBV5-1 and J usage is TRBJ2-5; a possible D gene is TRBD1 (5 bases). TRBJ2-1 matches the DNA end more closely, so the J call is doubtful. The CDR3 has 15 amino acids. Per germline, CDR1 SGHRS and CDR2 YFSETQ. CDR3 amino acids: CASSLAQGGYNGQFF. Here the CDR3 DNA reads TGCGCCAGCAGCTTGGCGCAGGGCGGCTACAATGGGCAGTTCTTC.

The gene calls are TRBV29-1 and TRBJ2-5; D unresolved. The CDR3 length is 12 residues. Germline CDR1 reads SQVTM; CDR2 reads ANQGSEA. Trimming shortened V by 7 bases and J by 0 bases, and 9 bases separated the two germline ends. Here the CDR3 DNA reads TGCAGCGCCGCTAACTACCAAGAGACCCAGTACTTC. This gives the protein CSAANYQETQYF.

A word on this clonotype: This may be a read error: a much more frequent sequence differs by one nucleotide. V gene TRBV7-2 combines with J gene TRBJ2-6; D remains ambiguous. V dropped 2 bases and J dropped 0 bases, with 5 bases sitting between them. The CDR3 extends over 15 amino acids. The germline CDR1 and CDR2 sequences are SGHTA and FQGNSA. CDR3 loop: CASSLHSSGANVLTF. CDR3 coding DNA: TGTGCCAGCAGCTTACACAGCTCTGGGGCCAACGTCCTGACTTTC.

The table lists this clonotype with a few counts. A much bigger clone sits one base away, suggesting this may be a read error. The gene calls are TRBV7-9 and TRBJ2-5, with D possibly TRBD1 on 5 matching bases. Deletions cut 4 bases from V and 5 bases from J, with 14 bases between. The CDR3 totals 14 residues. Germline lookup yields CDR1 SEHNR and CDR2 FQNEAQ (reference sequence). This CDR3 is CASSWGTFSETQYF. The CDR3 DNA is TGTGCCAGCAGCTGGGGCACCTTTAGTGAGACCCAGTACTTC.

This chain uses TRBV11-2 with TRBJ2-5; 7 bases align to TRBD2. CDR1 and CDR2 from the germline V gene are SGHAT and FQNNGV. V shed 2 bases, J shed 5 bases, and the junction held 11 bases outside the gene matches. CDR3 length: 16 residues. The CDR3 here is CASSLLGTHGGETQYF. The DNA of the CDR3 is TGTGCCAGCAGCTTACTAGGGACCCACGGGGGGGAGACCCAGTACTTC.

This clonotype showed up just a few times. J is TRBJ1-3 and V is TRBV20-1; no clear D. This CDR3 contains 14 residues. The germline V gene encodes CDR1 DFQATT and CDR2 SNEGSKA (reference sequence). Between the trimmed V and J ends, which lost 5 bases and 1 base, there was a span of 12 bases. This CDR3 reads CSASDRKSGNTIYF. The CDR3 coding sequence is TGCAGTGCTTCCGACCGAAAGTCTGGAAACACCATATATTTT.

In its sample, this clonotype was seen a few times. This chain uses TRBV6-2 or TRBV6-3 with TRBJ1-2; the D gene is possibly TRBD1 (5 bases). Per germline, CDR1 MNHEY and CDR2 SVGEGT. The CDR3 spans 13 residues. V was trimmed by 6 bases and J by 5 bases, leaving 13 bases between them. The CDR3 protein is CASRPTGLYGYTF. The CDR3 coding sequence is TGTGCCAGCAGACCCACAGGTCTTTATGGCTACACCTTC.

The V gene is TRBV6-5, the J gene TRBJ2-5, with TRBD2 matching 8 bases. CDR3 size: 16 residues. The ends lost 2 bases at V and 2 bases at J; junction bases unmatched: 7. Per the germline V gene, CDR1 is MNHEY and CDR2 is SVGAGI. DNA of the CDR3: TGTGCCAGCAGTTACGGTACTAGCGGTGTGCAAGAGACCCAGTACTTC. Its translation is CASSYGTSGVQETQYF.

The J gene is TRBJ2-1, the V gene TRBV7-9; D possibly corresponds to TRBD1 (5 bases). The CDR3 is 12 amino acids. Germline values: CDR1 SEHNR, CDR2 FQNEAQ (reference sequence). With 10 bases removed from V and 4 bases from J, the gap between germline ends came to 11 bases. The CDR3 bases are TGTGCCACCTCTGGGGCGTACAATGAGCAGTTCTTC. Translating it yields CATSGAYNEQFF.

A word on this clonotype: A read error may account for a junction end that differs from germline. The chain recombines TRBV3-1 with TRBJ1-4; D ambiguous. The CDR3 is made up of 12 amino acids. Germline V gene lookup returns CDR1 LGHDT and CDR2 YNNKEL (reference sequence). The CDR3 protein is CASSQRPEKLSF. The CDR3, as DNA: TGTGCCAGCAGCCAACGACCCGAAAAACTGTCTTTT.

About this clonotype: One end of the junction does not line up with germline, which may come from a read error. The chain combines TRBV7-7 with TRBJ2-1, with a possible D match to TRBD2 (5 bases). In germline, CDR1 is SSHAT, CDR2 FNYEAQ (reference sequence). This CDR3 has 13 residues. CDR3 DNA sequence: TGTGCTAGCAGCCTTAGCGTACCGAATGAGCAGTTCTTC. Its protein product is CASSLSVPNEQFF.

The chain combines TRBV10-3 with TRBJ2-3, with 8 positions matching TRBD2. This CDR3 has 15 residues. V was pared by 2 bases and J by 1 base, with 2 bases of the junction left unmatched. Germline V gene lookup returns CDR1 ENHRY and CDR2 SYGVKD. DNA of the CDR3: TGTGCCATCAGTGAGCTAGCGGGCGGCACAGATACGCAGTATTTT. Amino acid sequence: CAISELAGGTDTQYF.

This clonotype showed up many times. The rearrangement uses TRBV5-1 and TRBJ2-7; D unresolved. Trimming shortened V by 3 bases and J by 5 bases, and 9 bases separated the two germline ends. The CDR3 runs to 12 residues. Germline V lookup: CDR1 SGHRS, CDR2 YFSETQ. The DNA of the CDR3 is TGCGCCAGCAGCTCCGCGCATAACGAGCAGTACTTC. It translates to CASSSAHNEQYF.

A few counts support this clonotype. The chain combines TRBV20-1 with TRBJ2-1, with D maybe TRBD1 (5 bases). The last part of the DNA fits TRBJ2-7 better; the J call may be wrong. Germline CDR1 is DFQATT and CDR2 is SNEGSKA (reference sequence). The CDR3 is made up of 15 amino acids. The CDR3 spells CSARDRTRPSYEQYF. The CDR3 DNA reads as TGCAGTGCTAGAGATCGGACAAGACCTTCCTACGAGCAGTACTTC.

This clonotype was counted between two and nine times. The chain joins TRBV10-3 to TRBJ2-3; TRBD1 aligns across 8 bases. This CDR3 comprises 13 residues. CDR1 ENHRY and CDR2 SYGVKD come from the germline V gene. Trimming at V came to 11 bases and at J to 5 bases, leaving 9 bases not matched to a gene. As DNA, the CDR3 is TGTGCCTCCCTCGGACAGGGTCAAGATACGCAGTATTTT. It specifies CASLGQGQDTQYF.

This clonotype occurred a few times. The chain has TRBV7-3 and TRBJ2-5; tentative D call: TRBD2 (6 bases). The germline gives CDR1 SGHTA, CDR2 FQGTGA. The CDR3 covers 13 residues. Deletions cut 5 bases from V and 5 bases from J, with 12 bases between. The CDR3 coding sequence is TGTGCCAGCAGCCCTTGGAGGGGCGAGACCCAGTACTTC. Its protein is CASSPWRGETQYF.

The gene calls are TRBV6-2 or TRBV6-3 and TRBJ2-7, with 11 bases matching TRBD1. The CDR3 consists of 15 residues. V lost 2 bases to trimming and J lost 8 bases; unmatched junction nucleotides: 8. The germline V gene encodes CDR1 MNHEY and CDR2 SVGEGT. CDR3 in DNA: TGTGCCAGCAGTTACGAGCACGGACAGGGGGCAAAGCAGTACTTC. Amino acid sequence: CASSYEHGQGAKQYF.

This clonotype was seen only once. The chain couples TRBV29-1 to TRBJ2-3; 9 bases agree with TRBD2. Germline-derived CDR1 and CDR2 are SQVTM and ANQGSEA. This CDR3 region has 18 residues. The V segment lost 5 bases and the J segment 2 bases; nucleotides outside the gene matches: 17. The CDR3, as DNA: TGCAGCGTTTTCGTGAGGGAGAGGACTAGCGAAAACACAGATACGCAGTATTTT. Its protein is CSVFVRERTSENTDTQYF.

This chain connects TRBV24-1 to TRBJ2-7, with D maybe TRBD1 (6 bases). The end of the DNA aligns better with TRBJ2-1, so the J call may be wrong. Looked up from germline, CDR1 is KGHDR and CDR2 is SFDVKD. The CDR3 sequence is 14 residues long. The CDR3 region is CATSDNRVYNEQFF. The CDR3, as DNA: TGTGCCACCAGTGATAACAGGGTTTACAATGAGCAGTTCTTC.